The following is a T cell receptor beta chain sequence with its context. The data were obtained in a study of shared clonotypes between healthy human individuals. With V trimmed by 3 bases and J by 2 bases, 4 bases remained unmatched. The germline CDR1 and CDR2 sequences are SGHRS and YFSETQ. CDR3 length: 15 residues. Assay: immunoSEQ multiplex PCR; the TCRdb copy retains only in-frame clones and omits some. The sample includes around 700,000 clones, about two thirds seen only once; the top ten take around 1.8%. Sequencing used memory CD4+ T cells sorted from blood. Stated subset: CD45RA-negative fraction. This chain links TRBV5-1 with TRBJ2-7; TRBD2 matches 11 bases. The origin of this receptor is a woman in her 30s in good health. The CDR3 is CASSWGLAETYEQYF. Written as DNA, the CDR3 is TGCGCCAGCAGCTGGGGACTAGCGGAAACCTACGAGCAGTACTTC.